One sample yielded the 12 T cell receptor beta chains listed below, sequenced in a study of T-cell memory formation after mild COVID-19. TCRdb re-analysed the 5' RACE reads in MiXCR, keeping a single row per CDR3 protein. Among 280,000 or so distinct CDR3 sequences listed, roughly 17% were seen once. Sequencing used PBMCs or a T cell subset sorted from them (not recorded which). All receptors come from a man aged 18 to 35 who had mild COVID-19 (a few samples of this study predate the infection). Cell type and time point are not known.

This clonotype came up a few times. The rearrangement uses TRBV1 and TRBJ2-3; TRBD1, the table's D call, was not compared with the DNA. TRBV1 is a known pseudogene. This CDR3 is 15 amino acids long. CDR3 sequence: CTSSQEPPRTDTQYF. CDR3 DNA: TGCACCAGCAGCCAAGAACCCCCACGCACAGATACGCAGTATTTT.

This clonotype was counted ten times or more. The CDR3 region is CASSLGTTYEQYV. In DNA, the CDR3 is TGTGCCAGCAGCTTAGGGACAACCTACGAGCAGTACGTC. This chain connects TRBV7-2 to TRBJ2-7, with D tentatively TRBD1 (5 bases). Germline V gene sequence: CDR1 SGHTA, CDR2 FQGNSA. V was pared by 1 base and J by 2 bases, with 6 bases between. CDR3 length: 13 residues.

This chain joins TRBV30 and TRBJ2-6, with 7 bases aligning to TRBD2. V was clipped by 7 bases and J by 0 bases; unmatched bases: 9. This CDR3 is built from 16 residues. Per the germline V gene, CDR1 is GTSNPN and CDR2 is SVGIG (reference sequence). CDR3: CASGSSGISGANVLTF. CDR3 DNA: TGTGCCTCCGGGTCTAGCGGCATCTCTGGGGCCAACGTCCTGACTTTC. The variable domain in full, completed from reference TRBV30 and TRBJ2-6, reads SQTIHQWPATLVQPVGSPLSLECTVEGTSNPNLYWYRQAAGRGLQLLFYSVGIGQISSEVPQNLSASRPQDRQFILSSKKLLLSDSGFYLCASGSSGISGANVLTFGAGSRLTVL.

This clonotype has just a few counts. The J gene is TRBJ1-3, the V gene TRBV4-3; D gene unclear. Germline-derived CDR1 and CDR2 are LGHNA and YSLEER. V lost 0 bases, J lost 8 bases, and 17 bases lay in between. The CDR3 spans 16 residues. This CDR3 is CASSQDLQRSGDTIYF. CDR3 sequence (DNA): TGCGCCAGCAGCCAAGATCTACAGCGAAGCGGAGACACCATATATTTT.

This sequence joins TRBV28 and TRBJ2-7; 7 nucleotides line up with TRBD1. Germline CDR1 reads MDHEN; CDR2 reads SYDVKM. The CDR3 extends over 13 amino acids. V gave up 4 bases and J gave up 2 bases; unmatched junction bases: 2. The CDR3 nucleotides read TGTGCCAGCAGTTCACAGGGGACCTACGAGCAGTACGTC. It translates to CASSSQGTYEQYV.

This clonotype has more than one count but fewer than ten. The chain employs TRBV7-9 and TRBJ2-7; TRBD1 aligns across 7 bases. The V and J ends lost 3 bases and 4 bases, in that order; junction bases with no gene match: 12. In germline, CDR1 is SEHNR, CDR2 FQNEAQ (reference sequence). The CDR3 spans 16 residues. The CDR3 region has the DNA TGTGCCAGCAGCTTTCCTTTGTGGGACAGAGATTACGAGCAGTACTTC. It yields the protein CASSFPLWDRDYEQYF.

This clonotype was picked up a small number of times. J is TRBJ2-7 and V is TRBV28; D is perhaps TRBD1 or TRBD2 (6 bases each). Germline CDR1 reads MDHEN; CDR2 reads SYDVKM. Trimming took off 6 bases at V and 4 bases at J, with 19 bases between the two ends. The CDR3 covers 15 residues. The CDR3 spells CASSPNRVGGYEQYV. The CDR3 DNA sequence: TGTGCCAGCAGCCCTAACAGGGTAGGGGGGTACGAGCAGTACGTC.

The J gene is TRBJ2-7, the V gene TRBV5-1; 7 bases agree with TRBD1. V trimming: 0 bases; J trimming: 5 bases; junction bases outside the gene matches: 5. The germline V gene encodes CDR1 SGHRS and CDR2 YFSETQ. The CDR3 has 14 amino acids. For the CDR3, the DNA is TGCGCCAGCAGCTTGGGAGACAGGGAAAACGAGCAGTACTTC. This codes for CASSLGDRENEQYF.

This clonotype showed up just a few times. The chain joins TRBV5-1 to TRBJ1-1, with D possibly TRBD1 on 5 matching bases. V lost 3 bases and J 1 base, leaving 10 bases between the germline ends. The V gene's germline CDR1 is SGHRS and CDR2 YFSETQ. CDR3 length: 14 amino acids. CDR3 amino acids: CASSWGGTNTEAFF. CDR3 nucleotide sequence: TGCGCCAGCAGCTGGGGGGGGACGAACACTGAAGCTTTCTTT.

The chain couples TRBV7-9 to TRBJ1-5; D is uncertain. The CDR3 spans 16 residues. Trimming removed 1 base from V and 4 bases from J, with 14 bases in between. Germline CDR1 reads SEHNR; CDR2 reads FQNEAQ (reference sequence). The CDR3, as DNA: TGTGCCAGCAGCTTAGGGGAGGGTACTACGAATCAGCCCCAGCATTTT. Its translation is CASSLGEGTTNQPQHF.

This clonotype came up a few times. This sequence joins TRBV5-1 and TRBJ2-1; TRBD2 agrees at 14 bases. The CDR3 spans 19 residues. The germline CDR1 and CDR2 sequences are SGHRS and YFSETQ. Trimming at V came to 0 bases and at J to 0 bases, leaving 5 bases not matched to a gene. DNA of the CDR3: TGCGCCAGCAGCTTGGGTGGACTAGCGGGGGGAGACTCCTACAATGAGCAGTTCTTC. Its protein is CASSLGGLAGGDSYNEQFF.

This clonotype was detected a few times. The chain links TRBV20-1 to TRBJ2-2, with TRBD2 matching 10 bases. CDR3 size: 15 residues. CDR1 DFQATT and CDR2 SNEGSKA come from the germline V gene (reference sequence). Trimming took 6 bases from V and 2 from J; bases not matched to a gene: 6. The CDR3 region is CSATTSGTNTGELFF. CDR3 bases: TGCAGTGCGACCACTAGCGGGACAAACACCGGGGAGCTGTTTTTT.